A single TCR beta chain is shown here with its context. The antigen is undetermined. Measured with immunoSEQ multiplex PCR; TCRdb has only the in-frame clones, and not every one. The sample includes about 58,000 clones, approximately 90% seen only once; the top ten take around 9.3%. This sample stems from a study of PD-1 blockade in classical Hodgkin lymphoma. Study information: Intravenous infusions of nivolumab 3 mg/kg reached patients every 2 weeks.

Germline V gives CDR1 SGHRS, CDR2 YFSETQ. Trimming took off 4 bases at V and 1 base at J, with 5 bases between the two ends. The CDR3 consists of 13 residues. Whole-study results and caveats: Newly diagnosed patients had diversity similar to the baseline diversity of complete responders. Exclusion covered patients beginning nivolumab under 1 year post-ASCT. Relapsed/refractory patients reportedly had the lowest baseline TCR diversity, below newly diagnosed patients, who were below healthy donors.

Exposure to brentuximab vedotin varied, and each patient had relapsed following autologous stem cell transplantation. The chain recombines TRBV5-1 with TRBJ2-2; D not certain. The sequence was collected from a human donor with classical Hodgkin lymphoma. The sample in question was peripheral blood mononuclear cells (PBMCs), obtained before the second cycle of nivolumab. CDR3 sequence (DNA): TGCGCCAGCAGCGCCGAGAACACCGGGGAGCTGTTTTTT. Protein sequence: CASSAENTGELFF.